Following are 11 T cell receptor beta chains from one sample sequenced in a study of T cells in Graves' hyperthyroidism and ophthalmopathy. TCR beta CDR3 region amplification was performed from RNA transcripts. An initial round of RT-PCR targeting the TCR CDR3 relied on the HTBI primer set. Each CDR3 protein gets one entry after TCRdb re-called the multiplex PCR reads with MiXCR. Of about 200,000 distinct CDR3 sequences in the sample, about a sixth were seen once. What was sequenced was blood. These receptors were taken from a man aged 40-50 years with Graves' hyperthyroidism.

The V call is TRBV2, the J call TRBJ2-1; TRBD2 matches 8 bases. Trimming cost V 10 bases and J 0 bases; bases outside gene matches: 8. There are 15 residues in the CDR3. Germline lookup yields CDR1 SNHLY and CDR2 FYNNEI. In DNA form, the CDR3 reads TGTGCCACTCGGGTTGGACTAGCCTCCTACAATGAGCAGTTCTTC. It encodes CATRVGLASYNEQFF.

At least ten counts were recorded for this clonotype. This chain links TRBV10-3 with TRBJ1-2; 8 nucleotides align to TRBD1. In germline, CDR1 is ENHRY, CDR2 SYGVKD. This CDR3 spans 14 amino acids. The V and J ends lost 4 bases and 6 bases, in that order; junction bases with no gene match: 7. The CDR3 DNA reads TGTGCCATCAGTGGCCAGGGGGCATGGAATGGCTACACCTTC. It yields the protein CAISGQGAWNGYTF.

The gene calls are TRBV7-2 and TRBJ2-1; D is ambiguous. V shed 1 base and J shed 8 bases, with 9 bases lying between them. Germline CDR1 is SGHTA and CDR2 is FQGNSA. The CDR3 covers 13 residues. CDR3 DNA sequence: TGTGCCAGCAGCTTAGACCTGGGCGATGAGCAGTTCTTC. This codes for CASSLDLGDEQFF.

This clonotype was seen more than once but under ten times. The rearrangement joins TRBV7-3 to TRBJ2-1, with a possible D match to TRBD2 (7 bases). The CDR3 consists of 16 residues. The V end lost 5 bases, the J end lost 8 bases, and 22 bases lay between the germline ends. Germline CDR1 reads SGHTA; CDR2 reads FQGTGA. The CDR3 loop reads CASSVFGGGPGDEQFF. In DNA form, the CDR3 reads TGTGCCAGCAGCGTATTTGGGGGGGGGCCTGGGGATGAGCAGTTCTTC.

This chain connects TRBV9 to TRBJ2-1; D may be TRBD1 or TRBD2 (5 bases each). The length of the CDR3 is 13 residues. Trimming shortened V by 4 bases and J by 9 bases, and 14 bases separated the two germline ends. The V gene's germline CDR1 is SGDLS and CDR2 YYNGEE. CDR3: CASSPGLGGEQFF. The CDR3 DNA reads TGTGCCAGCAGCCCCGGTCTTGGGGGTGAGCAGTTCTTC.

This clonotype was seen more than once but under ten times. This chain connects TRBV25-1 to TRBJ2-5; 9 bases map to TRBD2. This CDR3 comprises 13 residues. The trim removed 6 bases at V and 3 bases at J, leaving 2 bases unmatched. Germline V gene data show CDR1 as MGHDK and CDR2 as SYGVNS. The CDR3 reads CASRTSGKETQYF. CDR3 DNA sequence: TGTGCCAGCAGGACTAGCGGCAAAGAGACCCAGTACTTC.

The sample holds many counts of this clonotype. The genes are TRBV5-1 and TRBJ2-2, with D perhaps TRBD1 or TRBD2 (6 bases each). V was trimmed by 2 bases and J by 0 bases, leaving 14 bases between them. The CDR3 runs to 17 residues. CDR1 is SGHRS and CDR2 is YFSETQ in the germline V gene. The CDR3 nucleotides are TGCGCCAGCAGCTTCAAAGGGGGGCTTACGAACACCGGGGAGCTGTTTTTT. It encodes CASSFKGGLTNTGELFF.

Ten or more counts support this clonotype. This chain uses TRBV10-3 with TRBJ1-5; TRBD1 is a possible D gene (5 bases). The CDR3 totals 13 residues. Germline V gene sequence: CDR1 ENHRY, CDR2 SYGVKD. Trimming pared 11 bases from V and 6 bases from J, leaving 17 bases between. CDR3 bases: TGTGCCGCCCGGGGGGGAGTAAGTCAGCCCCAGCATTTT. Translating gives CAARGGVSQPQHF.

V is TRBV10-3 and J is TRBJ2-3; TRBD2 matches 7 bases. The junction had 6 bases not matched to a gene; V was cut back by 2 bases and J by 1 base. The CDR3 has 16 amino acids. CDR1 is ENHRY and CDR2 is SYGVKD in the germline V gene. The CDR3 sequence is CAISEGGGSGTDTQYF. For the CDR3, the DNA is TGTGCCATCAGTGAGGGCGGGGGATCGGGCACAGATACGCAGTATTTT.

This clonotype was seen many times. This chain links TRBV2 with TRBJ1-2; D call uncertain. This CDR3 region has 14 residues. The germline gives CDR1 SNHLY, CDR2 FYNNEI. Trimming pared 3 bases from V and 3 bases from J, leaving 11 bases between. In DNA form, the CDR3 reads TGTGCCAGCAGTGAGAGGGAATTTGACTATGGCTACACCTTC. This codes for CASSEREFDYGYTF.

Here the CDR3 reads CASSHTPGLLRDTQYF. The CDR3 DNA sequence: TGCGCCAGCAGCCATACTCCGGGACTCCTTCGGGATACGCAGTATTTT. The chain couples TRBV4-3 to TRBJ2-3; tentatively, D is TRBD2 (6 bases). Germline loops: CDR1 LGHNA, CDR2 YSLEER. V was cut by 3 bases and J by 6 bases, with 19 bases left in between. This CDR3 has 16 residues.